The clone carrying this T cell receptor beta chain was counted a few times. Additional DNA sequences in this sample encode the identical CDR3. By way of CD45RO/CCR7/CD25/CD127/CD95/CD27, the CD4+ regulatory, stem cell-like memory, central memory and naive cells were sorted. This CDR3 is 15 amino acids long. Germline assignment: CDR1 SGHTA and CDR2 FQGNSA. V lost 1 base and J lost 2, with 9 bases in between. The entirety of the isolated RNA underwent reverse transcription, so expressed TCRB transcripts were sequenced. The table came from immunoSEQ multiplex PCR; TCRdb's copy has only in-frame clones and leaves some out. In the table there are about 900,000 clones, 15% to 20% of which are singletons. This sample was taken from a study of beta chain features in type 1 diabetes. As for the study in general: Under 140,000,000 sorted cells were examined across all samples.

The receptor was derived from a woman between 18 and 30 years old in good health. The gene calls are TRBV7-2 and TRBJ2-1; D remains unclear. Sequenced: naive CD4+ T cells from blood. CDR3 amino acids: CASSLGSTPYNEQFF. DNA for the CDR3: TGTGCCAGCAGCTTAGGGTCGACTCCCTACAATGAGCAGTTCTTC.